This T cell receptor beta chain was observed in a study of cytomegalovirus exposure and HLA in healthy donors. As for the study in general: The roughly 120 validation repertoires matched the 650 to 850 first-cohort repertoires in platform, a later analysis reported.

Comments on this clone: The antigen is undetermined.

Study observations and caveats: While the bulk of TCR sequences proved rare, some public TCRs turned up in many donors. The study flagged some 170 TCR beta chains as cytomegalovirus-associated.

Sequencing used immunoSEQ multiplex PCR; TCRdb keeps in-frame clones, though not all of them. The data show more than 300,000 clones, roughly 89% seen once. The CDR3 has 15 amino acids. CDR1 is MNHNS and CDR2 is SASEGT in the germline V gene. V trimming: 3 bases; J trimming: 4 bases; junction bases outside the gene matches: 6. The TCR comes from a woman in her late teens or twenties in good health and CMV-seronegative. The rearrangement uses TRBV6-1 and TRBJ1-1; 9 bases line up with TRBD1. The sequenced sample consisted of PBMCs. CDR3 protein: CASSDNRGRGTEAFF. The CDR3 DNA reads as TGTGCCAGCAGTGATAACAGGGGGCGAGGCACTGAAGCTTTCTTT.